This T cell receptor (beta chain) was captured in a study of blood T cell repertoires in COVID-19. Study-level information: Sources were T cells, B-cell-depleted T cells, or PBMCs; the material itself was cDNA or gDNA.

In the source study's methods: The assay estimated nucleated cells by amplifying reference gene primers. Assay used: immunoSEQ multiplex PCR; TCRdb lists only in-frame clones, some missing. The V and J calls and the clone size are those of that table, but D and trimming were determined from the DNA. The sample consists of under 300,000 clones, under 95% of them appearing once. Either two negative PCRs, clearance, or symptom resolution qualified Cohort 3 donors as recovered. The sequenced sample was PBMCs or T cells enriched from blood (not recorded which). This TCR derives from a woman aged 18-29 years who had recovered from COVID-19.

The CDR3 DNA is TGTGCCAGCAGCACGACAGGCGGCTATGGCTACACCTTC. Its translation: CASSTTGGYGYTF. This sequence joins TRBV5-4 and TRBJ1-2; possibly TRBD1 for D (6 bases). This CDR3 region has 13 residues. Deletions cut 4 bases from V and 4 bases from J, with 11 bases between. Germline CDR1 SGHNT, CDR2 YYREEE (reference sequence).